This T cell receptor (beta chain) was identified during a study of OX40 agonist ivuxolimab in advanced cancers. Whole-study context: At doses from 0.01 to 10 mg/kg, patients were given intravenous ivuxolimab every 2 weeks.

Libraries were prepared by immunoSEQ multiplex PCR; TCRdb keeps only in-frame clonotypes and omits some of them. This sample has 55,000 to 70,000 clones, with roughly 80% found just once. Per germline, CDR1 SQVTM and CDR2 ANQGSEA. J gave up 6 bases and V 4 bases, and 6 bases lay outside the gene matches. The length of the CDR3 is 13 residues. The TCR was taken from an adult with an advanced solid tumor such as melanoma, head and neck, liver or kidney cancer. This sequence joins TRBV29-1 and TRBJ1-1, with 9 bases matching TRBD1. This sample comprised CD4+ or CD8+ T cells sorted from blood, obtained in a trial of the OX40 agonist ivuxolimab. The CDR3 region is CSVALQGAPEAFF. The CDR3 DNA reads TGCAGCGTTGCTTTACAGGGGGCGCCTGAAGCTTTCTTT.